This TCR beta chain is drawn from a study of T cell changes during pregnancy in multiple sclerosis. Assay: immunoSEQ multiplex PCR; the TCRdb copy retains only in-frame clones and omits some. The sample includes about 60,000 clones, around 97% of them seen just once. The sample in question was CD8+ T cells from peripheral blood mononuclear cells, obtained after pregnancy. The sequence was collected from a female donor with multiple sclerosis, enrolled in a pregnancy study.

CDR3 bases: TGCGCCAGCAGCCGGGACTACGAGCAGTACTTC. Residues: CASSRDYEQYF. The chain is built from TRBV5-1 and TRBJ2-7; a possible D gene is TRBD2 (5 bases). The CDR3 contains 11 residues. V was trimmed by 4 bases and J by 3 bases, leaving 5 bases between them. The germline CDR1 and CDR2 sequences are SGHRS and YFSETQ.